This passage covers 15 T cell receptor beta chains from one sample sequenced in a study of breast tumors, draining lymph nodes, adjacent tissues. The lymph nodes were axillary draining lymph nodes from breast cancer patients. One entry per CDR3 protein, called by TCRdb with MiXCR from the multiplex PCR reads. Of 290,000 or so distinct CDR3 sequences listed, 30% to 35% are singletons. Sequenced material: axillary lymph node tissue. All receptors derive from a female donor with breast cancer. Some clones in this sample may be carry-over from other donors' samples.

Note on this clonotype: The germline gene is not matched at one end of the junction; a read error may be the cause. V and J are TRBV6-4 and TRBJ2-1; TRBD2 agrees at 16 bases. The germline V gene encodes CDR1 MRHNA and CDR2 SNTAGT. The CDR3 is made up of 18 amino acids. In nucleotides, the CDR3 is TGTGCCGGCAGTGAGGGACTAGCGGGAGGGCCACTTTTTAATGAGCAGTTCTTC. Translation: CAGSEGLAGGPLFNEQFF.

The chain joins TRBV2 to TRBJ2-3; D is tentatively TRBD1 or TRBD2 (5 bases each). The CDR3 contains 17 residues. V was trimmed by 8 bases and J by 3 bases, leaving 24 bases between them. Germline V gene sequence: CDR1 SNHLY, CDR2 FYNNEI. CDR3 DNA: TGTGCCAGCCAAGGGCCCCCTTCAGGGTGGGGGACAGATACGCAGTATTTT. Translated, it gives CASQGPPSGWGTDTQYF.

This clonotype was counted only a few times. A much larger clone lies one base from this, so it may be a read error. V gene TRBV6-5 combines with J gene TRBJ1-2; possibly TRBD1 for D (6 bases). Germline assignment: CDR1 MNHEY and CDR2 SVGAGI. The V gene lost 5 bases and the J gene lost 4 bases, with 17 bases spanning the gap. The CDR3 is 15 amino acids. The CDR3 loop is CASSHLGTTGYGYTF. The CDR3 nucleotides are TGTGCCAGCAGTCACTTAGGGACAACAGGCTATGGCTACACCTTC.

This clonotype appeared a single time. The chain combines TRBV20-1 with TRBJ2-2; D is possibly TRBD1 (6 bases). The CDR3 covers 14 residues. Germline V lookup: CDR1 DFQATT, CDR2 SNEGSKA (reference sequence). CDR3 region: CGARETGNTGELFF. The CDR3 region has the DNA TGCGGCGCTAGAGAGACAGGGAACACCGGGGAGCTGTTTTTT.

The rearrangement joins TRBV6-2 or TRBV6-3 to TRBJ2-5; D might be TRBD2 (5 bases). The CDR3 runs 13 residues. Trimming cost V 0 bases and J 9 bases, with 11 bases left between them. CDR1 MNHEY and CDR2 SVGEGT come from the germline V gene. CDR3 amino acids: CASSYSGLRAQYF. CDR3 bases: TGTGCCAGCAGTTACTCCGGACTCCGAGCCCAGTACTTC.

The CDR3 sequence is CASSVDRTGGYSWDSPLHF. CDR3 nucleotide sequence: TGTGCCAGCAGCGTGGATAGGACAGGGGGATACAGTTGGGATTCACCCCTCCACTTT. This chain connects TRBV7-9 to TRBJ1-6, with 10 bases matching TRBD1. Germline V gene lookup returns CDR1 SEHNR and CDR2 FQNEAQ (reference sequence). Losses at the gene ends were 5 bases for V and 8 bases for J; bases not matched to a gene: 18. The CDR3 sequence is 19 residues long. The variable domain in full, with the rest retrieved from reference TRBV7-9 and TRBJ1-6, is DTGVSQNPRHKITKRGQNVTFRCDPISEHNRLYWYRQTLGQGPEFLTYFQNEAQLEKSRLLSDRFSAERPKGSFSTLEIQRTEQGDSAMYLCASSVDRTGGYSWDSPLHFGNGTRLTVT.

With regard to this clonotype: An end of the junction does not agree with germline; a read error may underlie this. The rearrangement joins TRBV11-2 to TRBJ1-1; D uncertain. The CDR3 is made up of 12 amino acids. CDR1 is SGHAT, CDR2 FQNNGV, per germline. The CDR3 protein is CASSLVMFEALF. DNA for the CDR3: TGTGCCAGCAGCTTAGTGATGTTCGAAGCTCTCTTT.

This clonotype showed up many times. The chain joins TRBV7-8 to TRBJ2-3, with TRBD2 identical over 9 bases. Germline loops: CDR1 SGHVS, CDR2 FQNEAQ. J was trimmed by 14 bases and V by 6 bases; bases with no gene match: 21. The CDR3 spans 16 residues. The CDR3 nucleotides are TGTGCCAGCAGTGCGAAAGCGACTAGCGGAGCCCCCCACGGGTATTTT. This codes for CASSAKATSGAPHGYF.

The V and J genes are TRBV6-2 or TRBV6-3 and TRBJ2-3; 8 bases align to TRBD2. V dropped 8 bases and J dropped 0; count of bases not matched to a gene: 22. Germline CDR1 is MNHEY and CDR2 is SVGEGT. The CDR3 runs to 20 residues. The CDR3 sequence: CASVGGGSAGGGLSTDTQYF. The CDR3 region has the DNA TGTGCCAGCGTGGGAGGGGGGTCGGCGGGAGGAGGACTTAGCACAGATACGCAGTATTTT.

V usage is TRBV6-6 and J usage is TRBJ1-1; D remains ambiguous. The V gene's germline CDR1 is MNHNY and CDR2 SVGAGI (reference sequence). The CDR3 length is 13 residues. Trimming took 7 bases from V and 1 from J, leaving 10 bases between them. This CDR3 is CASIGRQNTEAFF. CDR3 in DNA: TGTGCCAGCATCGGCCGACAGAACACTGAAGCTTTCTTT.

The chain links TRBV5-1 to TRBJ2-7; tentatively, D is TRBD2 (5 bases). V dropped 1 base and J dropped 4 bases, with 12 bases sitting between them. CDR3 size: 14 residues. Germline CDR1 and CDR2: SGHRS and YFSETQ. The CDR3 DNA reads TGCGCCAGCAGCTTGAGAGCTGAGGGTTACGAGCAGTACTTC. As protein: CASSLRAEGYEQYF.

With respect to this clonotype: Lacking the conserved final phenylalanine or tryptophan, this CDR3 likely reflects a read error. The chain uses TRBV7-9 and TRBJ2-3; the D is unclear. The J call may not be correct, given that the DNA end is closer to TRBJ1-5. CDR1 and CDR2 (germline): SEHNR, FQNEAQ (reference sequence). This CDR3 region has 14 residues. This CDR3 reads CASSLERSTDTQHL. The CDR3 DNA reads TGTGCCAGCAGCTTGGAGCGGAGCACAGATACGCAGCATCTT.

The chain links TRBV25-1 to TRBJ2-1, with 11 bases fitting TRBD2. CDR3 length: 15 residues. V shed 8 bases, J shed 7 bases, and the junction held 10 bases outside the gene matches. CDR1 and CDR2 from the germline V gene are MGHDK and SYGVNS. The CDR3 here is CASGLRLAGRNEQFF. The CDR3 region has the DNA TGTGCCAGCGGCTTACGACTAGCGGGACGTAATGAGCAGTTCTTC.

This clonotype was recorded at least ten times. The V call is TRBV19, the J call TRBJ1-4; D ambiguous. Trimming stripped 3 bases from V and 0 bases from J, with 5 bases between. The CDR3 has 14 residues. Germline CDR1 and CDR2: LNHDA and SQIVND (reference sequence). For the CDR3, the DNA is TGTGCCAGTAGTATCACAGCAACTAATGAAAAACTGTTTTTT. Translation: CASSITATNEKLFF.

The J gene is TRBJ2-7, the V gene TRBV5-6, with D possibly matching TRBD1 (6 bases). The CDR3 extends over 15 amino acids. Looked up from germline, CDR1 is SGHDT and CDR2 is YYEEEE. V lost 3 bases and J 7 bases, leaving 20 bases between the germline ends. In DNA, the CDR3 is TGTGCCAGCAGCTGGGGGACACTCTCCCTCATAGAGCAGTACTTC. Translation: CASSWGTLSLIEQYF.